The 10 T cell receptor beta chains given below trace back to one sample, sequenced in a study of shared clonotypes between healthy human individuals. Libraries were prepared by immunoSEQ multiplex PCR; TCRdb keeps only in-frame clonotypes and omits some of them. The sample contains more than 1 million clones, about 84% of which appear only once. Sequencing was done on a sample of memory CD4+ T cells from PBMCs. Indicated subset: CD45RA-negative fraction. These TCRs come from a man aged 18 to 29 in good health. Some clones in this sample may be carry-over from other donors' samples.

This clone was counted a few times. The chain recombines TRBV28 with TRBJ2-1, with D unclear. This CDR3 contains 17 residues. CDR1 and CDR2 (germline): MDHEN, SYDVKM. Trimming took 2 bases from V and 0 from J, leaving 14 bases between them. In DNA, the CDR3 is TGTGCCAGCAGTTTACCGTTTCGGTTTAGCTCCTACAATGAGCAGTTCTTC. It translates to CASSLPFRFSSYNEQFF. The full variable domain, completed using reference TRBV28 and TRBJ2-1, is DVKVTQSSRYLVKRTGEKVFLECVQDMDHENMFWYRQDPGLGLRLIYFSYDVKMKEKGDIPEGYSVSREKKERFSLILESASTNQTSMYLCASSLPFRFSSYNEQFFGPGTRLTVL.

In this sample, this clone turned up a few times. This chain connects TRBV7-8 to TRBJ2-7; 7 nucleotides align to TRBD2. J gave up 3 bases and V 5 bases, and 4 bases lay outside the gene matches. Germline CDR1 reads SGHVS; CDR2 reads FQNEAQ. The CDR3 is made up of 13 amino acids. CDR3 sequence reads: CASSSGLDYEQYF. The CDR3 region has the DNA TGTGCCAGCAGCAGCGGACTAGACTACGAGCAGTACTTC.

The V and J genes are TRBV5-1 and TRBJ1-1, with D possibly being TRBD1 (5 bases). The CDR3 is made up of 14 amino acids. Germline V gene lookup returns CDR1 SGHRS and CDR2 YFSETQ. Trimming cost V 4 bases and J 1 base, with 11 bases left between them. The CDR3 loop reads CASSMGGTNTEAFF. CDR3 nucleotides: TGCGCCAGCAGCATGGGGGGGACGAACACTGAAGCTTTCTTT.

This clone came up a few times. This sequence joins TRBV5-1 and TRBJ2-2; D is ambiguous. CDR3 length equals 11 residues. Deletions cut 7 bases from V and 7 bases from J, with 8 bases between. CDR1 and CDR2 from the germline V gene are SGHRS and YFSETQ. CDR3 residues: CASALVGELFF. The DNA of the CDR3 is TGCGCCAGCGCCCTGGTCGGGGAGCTGTTTTTT.

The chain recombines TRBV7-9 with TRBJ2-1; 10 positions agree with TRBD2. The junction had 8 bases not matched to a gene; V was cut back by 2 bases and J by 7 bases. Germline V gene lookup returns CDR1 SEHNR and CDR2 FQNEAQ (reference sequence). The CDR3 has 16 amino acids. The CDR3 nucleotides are TGTGCCAGCAGCTTATCTAGCGGGAGTCTTAGAAATGAGCAGTTCTTC. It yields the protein CASSLSSGSLRNEQFF.

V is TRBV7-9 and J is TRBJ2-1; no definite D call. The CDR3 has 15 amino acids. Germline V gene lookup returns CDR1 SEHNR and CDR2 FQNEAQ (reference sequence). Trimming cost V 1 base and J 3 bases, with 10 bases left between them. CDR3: CASSLVAANYNEQFF. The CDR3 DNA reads TGTGCCAGCAGCTTAGTGGCGGCTAACTACAATGAGCAGTTCTTC. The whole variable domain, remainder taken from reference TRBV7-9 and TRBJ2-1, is DTGVSQNPRHKITKRGQNVTFRCDPISEHNRLYWYRQTLGQGPEFLTYFQNEAQLEKSRLLSDRFSAERPKGSFSTLEIQRTEQGDSAMYLCASSLVAANYNEQFFGPGTRLTVL.

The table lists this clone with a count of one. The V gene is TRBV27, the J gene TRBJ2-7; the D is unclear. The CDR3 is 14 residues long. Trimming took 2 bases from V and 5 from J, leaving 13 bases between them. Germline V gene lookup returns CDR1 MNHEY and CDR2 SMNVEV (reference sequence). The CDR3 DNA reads TGTGCCAGCAGTTTAAGGTCGGCCGGCCACGAGCAGTACTTC. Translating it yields CASSLRSAGHEQYF.

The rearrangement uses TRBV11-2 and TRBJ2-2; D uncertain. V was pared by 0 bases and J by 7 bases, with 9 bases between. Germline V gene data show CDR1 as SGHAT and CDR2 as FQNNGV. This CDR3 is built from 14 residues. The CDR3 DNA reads TGTGCCAGCAGCTTAGACCTGGCTTTCGGGGAGCTGTTTTTT. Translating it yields CASSLDLAFGELFF. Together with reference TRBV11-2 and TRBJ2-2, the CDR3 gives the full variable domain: EAGVAQSPRYKIIEKRQSVAFWCNPISGHATLYWYQQILGQGPKLLIQFQNNGVVDDSQLPKDRFSAERLKGVDSTLKIQPAKLEDSAVYLCASSLDLAFGELFFGEGSRLTVL.

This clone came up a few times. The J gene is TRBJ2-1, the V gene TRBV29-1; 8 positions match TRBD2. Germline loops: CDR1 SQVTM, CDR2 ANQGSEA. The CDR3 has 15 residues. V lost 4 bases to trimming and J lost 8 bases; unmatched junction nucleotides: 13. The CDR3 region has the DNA TGCAGCGTTGCACCTCCTAGCGGGTGGGGTGATGAGCAGTTCTTC. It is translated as CSVAPPSGWGDEQFF.

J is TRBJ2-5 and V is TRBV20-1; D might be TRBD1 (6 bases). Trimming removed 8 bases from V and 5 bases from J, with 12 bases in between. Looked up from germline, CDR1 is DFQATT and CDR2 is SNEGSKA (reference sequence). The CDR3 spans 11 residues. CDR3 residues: CSRRGGETQYF. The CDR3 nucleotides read TGCAGTCGCAGGGGTGGGGAGACCCAGTACTTC.